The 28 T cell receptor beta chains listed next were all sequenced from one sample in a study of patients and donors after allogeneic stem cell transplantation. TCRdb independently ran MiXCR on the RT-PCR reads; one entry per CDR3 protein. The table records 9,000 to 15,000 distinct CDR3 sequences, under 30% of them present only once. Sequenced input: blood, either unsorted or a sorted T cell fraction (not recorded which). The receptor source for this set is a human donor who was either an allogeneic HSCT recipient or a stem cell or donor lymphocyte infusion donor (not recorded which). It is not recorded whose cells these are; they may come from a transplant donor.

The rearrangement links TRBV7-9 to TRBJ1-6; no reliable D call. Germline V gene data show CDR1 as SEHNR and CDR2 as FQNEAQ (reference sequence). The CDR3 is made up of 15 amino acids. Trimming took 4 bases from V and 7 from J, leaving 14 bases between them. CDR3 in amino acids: CASSSPGSGNSPLHF. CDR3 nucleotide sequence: TGTGCCAGCAGCTCACCTGGGTCGGGGAATTCACCCCTCCACTTT.

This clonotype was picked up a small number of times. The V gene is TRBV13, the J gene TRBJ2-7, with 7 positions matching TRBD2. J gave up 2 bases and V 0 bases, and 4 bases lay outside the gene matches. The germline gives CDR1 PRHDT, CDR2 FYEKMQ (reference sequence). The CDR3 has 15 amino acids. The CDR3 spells CASSLGAGVTYEQYF. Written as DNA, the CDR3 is TGTGCCAGCAGCTTAGGGGCGGGAGTAACCTACGAGCAGTACTTC.

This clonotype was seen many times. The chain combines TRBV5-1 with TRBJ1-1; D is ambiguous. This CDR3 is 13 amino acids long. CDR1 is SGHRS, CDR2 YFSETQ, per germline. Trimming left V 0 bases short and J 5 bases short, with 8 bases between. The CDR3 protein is CASSLGARTEAFF. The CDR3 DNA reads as TGCGCCAGCAGCTTGGGAGCTAGAACTGAAGCTTTCTTT.

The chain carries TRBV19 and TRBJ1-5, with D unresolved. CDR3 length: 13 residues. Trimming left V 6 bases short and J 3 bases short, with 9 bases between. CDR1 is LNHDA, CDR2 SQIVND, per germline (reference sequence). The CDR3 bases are TGTGCCAGTAGCCGGGCCGACAATCAGCCCCAGCATTTT. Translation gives CASSRADNQPQHF.

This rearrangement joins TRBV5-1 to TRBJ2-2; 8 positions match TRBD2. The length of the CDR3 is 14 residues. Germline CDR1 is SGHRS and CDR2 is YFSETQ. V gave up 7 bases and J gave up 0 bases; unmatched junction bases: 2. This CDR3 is CASGGRPNTGELFF. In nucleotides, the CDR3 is TGCGCCAGCGGCGGGAGGCCGAACACCGGGGAGCTGTTTTTT.

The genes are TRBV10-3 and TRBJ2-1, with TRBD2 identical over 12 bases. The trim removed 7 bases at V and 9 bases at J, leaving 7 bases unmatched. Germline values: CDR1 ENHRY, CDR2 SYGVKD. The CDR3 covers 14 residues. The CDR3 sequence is CAINLAGGPGEQFF. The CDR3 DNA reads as TGTGCCATCAATCTAGCGGGAGGGCCAGGTGAGCAGTTCTTC.

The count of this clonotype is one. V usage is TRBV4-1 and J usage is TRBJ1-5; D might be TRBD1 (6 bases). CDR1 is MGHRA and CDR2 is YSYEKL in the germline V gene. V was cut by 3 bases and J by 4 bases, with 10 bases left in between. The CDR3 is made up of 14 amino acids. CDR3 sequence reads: CASSQADRNQPQHF. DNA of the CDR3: TGCGCCAGCAGCCAGGCTGACAGGAATCAGCCCCAGCATTTT.

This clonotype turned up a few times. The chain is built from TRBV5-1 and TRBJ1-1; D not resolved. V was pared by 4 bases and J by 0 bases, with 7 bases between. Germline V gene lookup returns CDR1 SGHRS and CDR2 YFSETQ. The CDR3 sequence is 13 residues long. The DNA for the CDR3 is TGCGCCAGCAGCATTACACTGAACACTGAAGCTTTCTTT. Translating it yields CASSITLNTEAFF.

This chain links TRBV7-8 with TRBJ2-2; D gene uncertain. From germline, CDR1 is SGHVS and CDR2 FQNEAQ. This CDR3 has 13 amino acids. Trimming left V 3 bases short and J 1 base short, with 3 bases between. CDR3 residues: CASSLENTGELFF. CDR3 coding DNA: TGTGCCAGCAGCTTGGAGAACACCGGGGAGCTGTTTTTT.

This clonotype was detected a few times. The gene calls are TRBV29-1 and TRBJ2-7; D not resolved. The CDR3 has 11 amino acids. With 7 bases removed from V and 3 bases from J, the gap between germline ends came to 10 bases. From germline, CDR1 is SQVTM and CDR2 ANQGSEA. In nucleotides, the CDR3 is TGCAGCGCAGAATGGTACTACGAGCAGTACTTC. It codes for CSAEWYYEQYF.

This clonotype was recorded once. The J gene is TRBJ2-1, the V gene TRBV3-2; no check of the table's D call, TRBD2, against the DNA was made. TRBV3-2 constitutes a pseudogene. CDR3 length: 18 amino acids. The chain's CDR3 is CASSQGGLAGCSYNEQFF. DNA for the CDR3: TGTGCCAGCAGCCAAGGGGGGCTAGCGGGCTGCTCCTACAATGAGCAGTTCTTC.

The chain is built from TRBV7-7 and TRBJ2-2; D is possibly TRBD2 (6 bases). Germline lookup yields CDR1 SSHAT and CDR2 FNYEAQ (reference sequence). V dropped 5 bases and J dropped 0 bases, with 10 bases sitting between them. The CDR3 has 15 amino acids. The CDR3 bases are TGTGCCAGCAGCCCTTCGGGGGCGAACACCGGGGAGCTGTTTTTT. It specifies CASSPSGANTGELFF.

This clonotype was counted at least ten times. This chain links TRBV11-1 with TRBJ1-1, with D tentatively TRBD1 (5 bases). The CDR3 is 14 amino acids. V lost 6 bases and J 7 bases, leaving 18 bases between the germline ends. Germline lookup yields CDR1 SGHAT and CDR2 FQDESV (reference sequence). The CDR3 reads CASSFEGTGYEAFF. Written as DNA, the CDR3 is TGTGCCAGCAGTTTTGAAGGGACTGGATATGAAGCTTTCTTT.

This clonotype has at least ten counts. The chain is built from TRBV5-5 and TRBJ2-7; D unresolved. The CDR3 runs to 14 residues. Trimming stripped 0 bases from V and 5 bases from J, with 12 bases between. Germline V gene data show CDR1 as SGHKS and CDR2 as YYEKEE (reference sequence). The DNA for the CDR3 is TGTGCCAGCAGCTTGGTAGTGGGGAACAACGAGCAGTACTTC. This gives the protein CASSLVVGNNEQYF.

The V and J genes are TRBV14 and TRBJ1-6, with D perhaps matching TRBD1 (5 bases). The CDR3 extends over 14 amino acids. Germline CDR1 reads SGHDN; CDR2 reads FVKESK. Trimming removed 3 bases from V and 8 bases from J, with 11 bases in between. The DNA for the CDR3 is TGTGCCAGCAGCCAGCAGGGATACGATTCACCCCTCCACTTT. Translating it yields CASSQQGYDSPLHF.

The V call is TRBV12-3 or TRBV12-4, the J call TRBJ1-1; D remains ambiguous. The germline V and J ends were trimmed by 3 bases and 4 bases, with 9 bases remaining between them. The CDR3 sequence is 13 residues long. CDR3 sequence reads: CASSFGGITEAFF. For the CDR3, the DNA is TGTGCCAGCAGTTTTGGAGGGATCACTGAAGCTTTCTTT.

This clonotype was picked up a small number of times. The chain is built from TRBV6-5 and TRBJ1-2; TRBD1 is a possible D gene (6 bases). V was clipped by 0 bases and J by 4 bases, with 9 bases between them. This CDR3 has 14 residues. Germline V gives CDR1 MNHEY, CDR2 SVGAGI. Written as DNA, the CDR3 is TGTGCCAGCAGTTACTCTTGGACAGCCTATGGCTACACCTTC. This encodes CASSYSWTAYGYTF.

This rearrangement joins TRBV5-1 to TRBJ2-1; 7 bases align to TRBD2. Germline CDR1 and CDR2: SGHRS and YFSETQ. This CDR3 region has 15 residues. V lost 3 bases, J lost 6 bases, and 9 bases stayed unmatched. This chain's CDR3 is CASSSLGEGSNEQFF. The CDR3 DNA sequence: TGCGCCAGCAGCTCCTTGGGGGAGGGGAGCAATGAGCAGTTCTTC.

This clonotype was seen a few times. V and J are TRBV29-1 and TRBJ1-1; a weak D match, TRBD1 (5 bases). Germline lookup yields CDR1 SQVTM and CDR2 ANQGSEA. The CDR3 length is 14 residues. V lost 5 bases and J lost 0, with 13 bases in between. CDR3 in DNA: TGCAGCGTTCCCGACAGACCCGTGAACACTGAAGCTTTCTTT. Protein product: CSVPDRPVNTEAFF.

This CDR3 reads CASSQGVTSHYEQYF. CDR3 nucleotides: TGTGCCAGCAGCCAAGGGGTGACCTCTCACTACGAGCAGTACTTC. V gene TRBV3-1 combines with J gene TRBJ2-7; the D is unclear. Germline CDR1 LGHDT, CDR2 YNNKEL (reference sequence). The CDR3 has 15 residues. V lost 1 base and J lost 3, with 13 bases in between.

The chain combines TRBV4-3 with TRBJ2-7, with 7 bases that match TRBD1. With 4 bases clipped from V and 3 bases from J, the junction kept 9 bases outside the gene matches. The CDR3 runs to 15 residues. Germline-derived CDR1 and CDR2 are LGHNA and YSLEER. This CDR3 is CASSRILTGFYEQYF. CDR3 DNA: TGCGCCAGCAGCCGCATACTGACAGGGTTCTACGAGCAGTACTTC.

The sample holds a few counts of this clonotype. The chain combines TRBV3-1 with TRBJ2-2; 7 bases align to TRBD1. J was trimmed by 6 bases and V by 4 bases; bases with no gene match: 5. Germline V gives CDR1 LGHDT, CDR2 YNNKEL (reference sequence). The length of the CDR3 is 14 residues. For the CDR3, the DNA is TGTGCCAGCAGCCCCAGACAGGGAGCCGGGGAGCTGTTTTTT. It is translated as CASSPRQGAGELFF.

CDR3 bases: TGTGCCAGCAGCTTGCCTGGGACAGGGGCTGGAAACACCATATATTTT. It specifies CASSLPGTGAGNTIYF. The chain has TRBV7-8 and TRBJ1-3, with 10 nucleotides matching TRBD1. V gave up 3 bases and J gave up 2 bases; unmatched junction bases: 4. From germline, CDR1 is SGHVS and CDR2 FQNEAQ. The CDR3 covers 16 residues.

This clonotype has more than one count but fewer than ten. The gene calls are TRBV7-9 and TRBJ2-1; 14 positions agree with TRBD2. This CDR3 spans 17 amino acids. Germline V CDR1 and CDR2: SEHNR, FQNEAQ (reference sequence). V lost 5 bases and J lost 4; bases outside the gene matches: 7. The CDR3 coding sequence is TGTGCCAGCAGCCGGTGGACTAGCGGGAGGACTTACAATGAGCAGTTCTTC. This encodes CASSRWTSGRTYNEQFF.

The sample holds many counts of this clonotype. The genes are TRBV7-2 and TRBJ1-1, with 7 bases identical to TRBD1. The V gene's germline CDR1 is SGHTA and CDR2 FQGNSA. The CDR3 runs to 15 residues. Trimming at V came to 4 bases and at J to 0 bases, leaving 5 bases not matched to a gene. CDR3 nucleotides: TGTGCCAGCAGCTCTTGGACAGGCATGAACACTGAAGCTTTCTTT. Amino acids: CASSSWTGMNTEAFF.

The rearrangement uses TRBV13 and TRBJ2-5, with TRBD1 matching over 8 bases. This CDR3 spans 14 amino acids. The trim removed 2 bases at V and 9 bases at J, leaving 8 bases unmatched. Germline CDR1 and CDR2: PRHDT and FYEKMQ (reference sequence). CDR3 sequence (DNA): TGTGCCAGCAGCTTATTGGGACAGGACACGGCCCAGTACTTC. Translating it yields CASSLLGQDTAQYF.

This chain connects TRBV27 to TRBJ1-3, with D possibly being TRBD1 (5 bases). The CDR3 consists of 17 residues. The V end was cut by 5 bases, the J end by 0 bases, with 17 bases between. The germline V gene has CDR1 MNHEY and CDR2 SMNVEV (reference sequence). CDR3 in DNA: TGTGCCAGCAGTCCGAGGGACGGTGGGTTCTCTGGAAACACCATATATTTT. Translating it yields CASSPRDGGFSGNTIYF.

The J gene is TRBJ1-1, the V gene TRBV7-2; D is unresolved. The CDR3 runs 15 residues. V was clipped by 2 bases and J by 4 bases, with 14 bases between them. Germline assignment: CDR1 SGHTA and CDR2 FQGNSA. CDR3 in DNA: TGTGCCAGCAGCTTACAGTCGAGATGGAGCACTGAAGCTTTCTTT. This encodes CASSLQSRWSTEAFF.